This T cell receptor (beta chain) was observed in a study of T cell repertoires in cytomegalovirus infection. Study at large: Well-studied HLA-B-restricted CMV epitopes were used in the study alongside recently identified HLA-C-restricted ones. Points from the study as a whole: Carriers of CMV and the relevant HLA type were discriminated by public TCR beta frequency. HLA-C-restricted CMV clonotypes gave the most frequent clonotype in two of eight donors.

TCRdb used MiXCR to reprocess the reads, holding one entry per CDR3 protein. Among 380,000 or so distinct CDR3 sequences listed, approximately 35% were seen once. This CDR3 comprises 15 residues. Between the trimmed V and J ends, which lost 0 bases and 2 bases, there was a span of 8 bases. The V gene's germline CDR1 is LGHNA and CDR2 YSLEER. Points on this clonotype: The antigen is undetermined.

V usage is TRBV4-3 and J usage is TRBJ2-1, with unresolved D. The origin of this receptor is a human donor in good health (CMV status not recorded). Some clones in this sample may be carry-over from other donors' samples. The sample consisted of cultured PBMCs, taken from culture after CMV antigen stimulation. CDR3 region: CASSQDPGAYNEQFF. CDR3 bases: TGCGCCAGCAGCCAAGATCCAGGTGCCTACAATGAGCAGTTCTTC.